Each of the 27 T cell receptor beta chains below was sequenced from the same sample in a study of shared clonotypes between healthy human individuals. Only in-frame clones appear in the TCRdb table, and some are missing; sequencing was by immunoSEQ multiplex PCR. This sample has more than 2 million clones; about 95% occur once, and the top ten carry 0.9% to 1.4%. Terminally differentiated effector memory CD45RA+ cells were left out of the naive CD8 fraction, which was CD45RO-negative and positively selected for CCR7. The specimen was naive CD8+ T cells sorted from blood. These receptors all come from a man aged 18 to 30 in good health.

The V and J genes are TRBV19 and TRBJ1-5, with 9 bases identical to TRBD1. Germline values: CDR1 LNHDA, CDR2 SQIVND (reference sequence). The CDR3 loop spans 15 amino acids. With V trimmed by 5 bases and J by 4 bases, 6 bases remained unmatched. The CDR3 bases are TGTGCCAGTAGTCCCGGACAGGGGCTAAATCAGCCCCAGCATTTT. Protein product: CASSPGQGLNQPQHF.

The chain joins TRBV10-2 to TRBJ2-7; D might be TRBD2 (6 bases). Germline V gives CDR1 WSHSY, CDR2 SAAADI. Trimming took off 5 bases at V and 2 bases at J, with 28 bases between the two ends. The CDR3 covers 19 residues. CDR3 region: CASSPTWEAAGLTTYEQYF. The CDR3 nucleotides read TGCGCCAGCAGTCCTACGTGGGAGGCCGCGGGGCTTACTACCTACGAGCAGTACTTC.

This chain links TRBV4-3 with TRBJ2-3; D gene uncertain. This CDR3 has 16 residues. Germline-derived CDR1 and CDR2 are LGHNA and YSLEER. The V end lost 4 bases, the J end lost 0 bases, and 14 bases lay between the germline ends. CDR3 sequence reads: CASSRISFSSTDTQYF. DNA for the CDR3: TGCGCCAGCAGCCGAATAAGTTTCTCTAGCACAGATACGCAGTATTTT.

On this clone: Other DNA sequences in the same sample also yield this CDR3. This chain connects TRBV5-1 to TRBJ1-1; 7 bases line up with TRBD1. Germline CDR1 is SGHRS and CDR2 is YFSETQ. J gave up 6 bases and V 1 base, and 0 bases lay outside the gene matches. The CDR3 totals 12 residues. CDR3 loop: CASSLTGAEAFF. DNA for the CDR3: TGCGCCAGCAGCTTGACAGGGGCTGAAGCTTTCTTT.

V usage is TRBV9 and J usage is TRBJ2-5; 9 nucleotides agree with TRBD1. Germline trimming cut 3 bases from V and 5 bases from J; bases unmatched to any gene: 5. Per germline, CDR1 SGDLS and CDR2 YYNGEE. CDR3 size: 14 residues. The CDR3 bases are TGTGCCAGCAGCGGGGGACAGGGTGGCGAGACCCAGTACTTC. Protein product: CASSGGQGGETQYF.

The V and J genes are TRBV7-9 and TRBJ1-4; TRBD1 agrees at 9 bases. The V segment lost 5 bases and the J segment 7 bases; nucleotides outside the gene matches: 14. Per germline, CDR1 SEHNR and CDR2 FQNEAQ (reference sequence). This CDR3 is built from 17 residues. CDR3 coding DNA: TGTGCCAGCAGCCGGGGACAGGGAATCTTTAGTGCTGAAAAACTGTTTTTT. It specifies CASSRGQGIFSAEKLFF.

This clone showed up just once. The CDR3, as DNA: TGTGCCACCAGCGCCGGGGGGGCGGGCACCGGGGAGCTGTTTTTT. Translating it yields CATSAGGAGTGELFF. The chain joins TRBV15 to TRBJ2-2; 8 bases map to TRBD2. Germline values: CDR1 LNHNV, CDR2 YYDKDF (reference sequence). Germline trimming cut 5 bases from V and 4 bases from J; bases unmatched to any gene: 6. This CDR3 comprises 15 residues.

V and J are TRBV6-5 and TRBJ2-1; D is unclear. The CDR3 loop spans 16 amino acids. Germline V gene sequence: CDR1 MNHEY, CDR2 SVGAGI. V was cut by 0 bases and J by 0 bases, with 9 bases left in between. The CDR3 region has the DNA TGTGCCAGCAGTTACTCGAGTGCAAGCTCCTACAATGAGCAGTTCTTC. Translating gives CASSYSSASSYNEQFF.

The genes are TRBV7-9 and TRBJ2-7; 14 nucleotides align to TRBD2. This CDR3 comprises 15 residues. Germline CDR1 and CDR2: SEHNR and FQNEAQ (reference sequence). Trimming removed 5 bases from V and 3 bases from J; junction bases left unmatched: 3. The CDR3 nucleotides are TGTGCCAGCAGCCCGACTAGCGGGGGGGACTACGAGCAGTACTTC. The encoded protein is CASSPTSGGDYEQYF.

The chain uses TRBV18 and TRBJ2-5; D remains unclear. V lost 2 bases to trimming and J lost 0 bases, with 13 bases between them. The CDR3 loop spans 16 amino acids. Germline CDR1 reads KGHSH; CDR2 reads LQKENI. The CDR3 here is CASSPGQAKYQETQYF. The CDR3 DNA reads TGTGCCAGCTCACCAGGGCAGGCCAAGTACCAAGAGACCCAGTACTTC.

V and J are TRBV7-6 and TRBJ2-7; D is ambiguous. Germline CDR1 and CDR2: SGHVS and FNYEAQ. V was clipped by 2 bases and J by 6 bases, with 11 bases between them. The CDR3 contains 13 residues. The CDR3 DNA reads TGTGCCAGCAGCTTATCAAACTACGGCGAGCAGTACTTC. Amino acids: CASSLSNYGEQYF.

This chain links TRBV30 with TRBJ2-3; 8 bases agree with TRBD2. The CDR3 consists of 14 residues. Germline CDR1 and CDR2: GTSNPN and SVGIG (reference sequence). The junction had 3 bases not matched to a gene; V was cut back by 4 bases and J by 0 bases. CDR3 in amino acids: CAWNSGGSTDTQYF. CDR3 nucleotides: TGTGCCTGGAATTCGGGGGGGAGCACAGATACGCAGTATTTT.

The genes are TRBV5-1 and TRBJ2-4, with a tentative D call TRBD2 (5 bases). V was cut by 5 bases and J by 8 bases, with 14 bases left in between. This CDR3 has 13 amino acids. Germline assignment: CDR1 SGHRS and CDR2 YFSETQ. This CDR3 is CASSSGMTDIQYF. For the CDR3, the DNA is TGCGCCAGCAGTTCCGGGATGACGGACATTCAGTACTTC.

CDR3 in DNA: TGTGCCAGCAGCCACGGGGGCAGTCCTTTGGAAGTCTCTGGAAACACCATATATTTT. It translates to CASSHGGSPLEVSGNTIYF. The rearrangement joins TRBV12-1 to TRBJ1-3. TRBV12-1 is given as a pseudogene. The CDR3 has 19 residues.

The chain's CDR3 is CASSITPIYGYTF. CDR3 nucleotides: TGTGCCAGTAGTATAACTCCGATCTATGGCTACACCTTC. The V gene is TRBV19, the J gene TRBJ1-2; D unresolved. The CDR3 is 13 amino acids. The germline V and J ends were trimmed by 2 bases and 4 bases, with 8 bases remaining between them. Germline V gene sequence: CDR1 LNHDA, CDR2 SQIVND (reference sequence).

The V and J genes are TRBV29-1 and TRBJ2-1; TRBD2 might be the D (5 bases). Germline lookup yields CDR1 SQVTM and CDR2 ANQGSEA. This CDR3 is 16 amino acids long. Between the trimmed V and J ends, which lost 8 bases and 4 bases, there was a span of 24 bases. CDR3: CSTFGLPAPKYNEQFF. CDR3 DNA sequence: TGCAGCACCTTTGGACTCCCGGCCCCCAAGTACAATGAGCAGTTCTTC.

This chain joins TRBV6-6 and TRBJ2-7; a weak D match, TRBD2 (5 bases). V gave up 6 bases and J gave up 2 bases, with 17 bases separating them. The CDR3 has 15 residues. The V gene's germline CDR1 is MNHNY and CDR2 SVGAGI (reference sequence). The CDR3: CASSNRGAATYEQYF. In nucleotides, the CDR3 is TGTGCCAGCAGCAACCGCGGAGCGGCAACCTACGAGCAGTACTTC.

This clone was counted once. The chain has TRBV9 and TRBJ2-2; D perhaps matches TRBD2 (5 bases). CDR1 is SGDLS, CDR2 YYNGEE, per germline. Trimming stripped 7 bases from V and 7 bases from J, with 20 bases between. The CDR3 loop spans 15 amino acids. The chain's CDR3 is CASDIGGGDSGELFF. CDR3 DNA: TGTGCCAGCGACATCGGAGGTGGTGATAGCGGGGAGCTGTTTTTT.

As to this clone: Other DNA sequences from this sample encode an identical CDR3 as well. V is TRBV6-1 and J is TRBJ2-7; D not certain. CDR3 length: 11 amino acids. V gave up 7 bases and J gave up 0 bases, with 4 bases separating them. Germline CDR1 is MNHNS and CDR2 is SASEGT. As DNA, the CDR3 is TGTGCCAGCACCAACTCCTACGAGCAGTACTTC. Encoded protein: CASTNSYEQYF.

This chain links TRBV27 with TRBJ2-7; D may be TRBD1 or TRBD2 (5 bases each). Per the germline V gene, CDR1 is MNHEY and CDR2 is SMNVEV (reference sequence). V was trimmed by 2 bases and J by 2 bases, leaving 10 bases between them. The CDR3 covers 14 residues. The CDR3 nucleotides are TGTGCCAGCAGTTTAGAGGGGTGGCCCTACGAGCAGTACTTC. Its protein is CASSLEGWPYEQYF.

The chain is built from TRBV2 and TRBJ1-2, with D uncertain. Germline values: CDR1 SNHLY, CDR2 FYNNEI. The CDR3 covers 15 residues. Trimming pared 0 bases from V and 0 bases from J, leaving 8 bases between. The CDR3 DNA reads TGTGCCAGCAGTGAAGCCCGGGCGGCTAACTATGGCTACACCTTC. Encoded protein: CASSEARAANYGYTF.

The chain carries TRBV28 and TRBJ2-3; the match to TRBD2 covers 8 bases. This CDR3 is 16 amino acids long. V lost 3 bases, J lost 8 bases, and 13 bases stayed unmatched. Germline CDR1 MDHEN, CDR2 SYDVKM. The CDR3 region is CASSFPGTSAEGTQYF. The DNA for the CDR3 is TGTGCCAGCAGTTTTCCCGGGACTAGTGCTGAGGGTACGCAGTATTTT.

This clone was seen once. V gene TRBV15 combines with J gene TRBJ2-1; 7 positions agree with TRBD1. Trimming took 3 bases from V and 5 from J; bases not matched to a gene: 7. The CDR3 extends over 15 amino acids. Germline CDR1 LNHNV, CDR2 YYDKDF (reference sequence). CDR3 sequence reads: CATSSRDSGNNEQFF. DNA for the CDR3: TGTGCCACCAGCAGCCGGGACAGCGGCAACAATGAGCAGTTCTTC.

This clone was found many times. This chain uses TRBV29-1 with TRBJ2-3; D is ambiguous. Trimming removed 0 bases from V and 2 bases from J, with 3 bases in between. CDR3 length: 12 amino acids. CDR1 SQVTM and CDR2 ANQGSEA come from the germline V gene. This chain's CDR3 is CSVEDDTDTQYF. CDR3 DNA sequence: TGCAGCGTTGAAGATGACACAGATACGCAGTATTTT.

Regarding this clone: Additional DNA sequences in this sample encode the identical CDR3. The J gene is TRBJ2-1, the V gene TRBV20-1; D is unclear. Trimming removed 6 bases from V and 5 bases from J, with 5 bases in between. In germline, CDR1 is DFQATT, CDR2 SNEGSKA (reference sequence). CDR3 length: 10 amino acids. Here the CDR3 DNA reads TGCAGTGCCATCGACAATGAGCAGTTCTTC. Protein: CSAIDNEQFF.

This clone was observed a handful of times. The V call is TRBV7-9, the J call TRBJ1-6; a weak D match, TRBD1 (5 bases). In germline, CDR1 is SEHNR, CDR2 FQNEAQ (reference sequence). The CDR3 runs 15 residues. V lost 5 bases and J lost 10, with 18 bases in between. The CDR3 DNA sequence: TGTGCCAGCAGCCGAGGGGAGTGGGACGACTCACCCCTCCACTTT. Amino acid sequence: CASSRGEWDDSPLHF.

This rearrangement joins TRBV27 to TRBJ1-1, with 10 bases identical to TRBD1. The CDR3 runs 16 residues. Per the germline V gene, CDR1 is MNHEY and CDR2 is SMNVEV (reference sequence). V lost 4 bases to trimming and J lost 1 base; unmatched junction nucleotides: 6. CDR3 DNA: TGTGCCAGCAGTTCTGGACAGGGGGGAACGAACACTGAAGCTTTCTTT. Amino acids: CASSSGQGGTNTEAFF.